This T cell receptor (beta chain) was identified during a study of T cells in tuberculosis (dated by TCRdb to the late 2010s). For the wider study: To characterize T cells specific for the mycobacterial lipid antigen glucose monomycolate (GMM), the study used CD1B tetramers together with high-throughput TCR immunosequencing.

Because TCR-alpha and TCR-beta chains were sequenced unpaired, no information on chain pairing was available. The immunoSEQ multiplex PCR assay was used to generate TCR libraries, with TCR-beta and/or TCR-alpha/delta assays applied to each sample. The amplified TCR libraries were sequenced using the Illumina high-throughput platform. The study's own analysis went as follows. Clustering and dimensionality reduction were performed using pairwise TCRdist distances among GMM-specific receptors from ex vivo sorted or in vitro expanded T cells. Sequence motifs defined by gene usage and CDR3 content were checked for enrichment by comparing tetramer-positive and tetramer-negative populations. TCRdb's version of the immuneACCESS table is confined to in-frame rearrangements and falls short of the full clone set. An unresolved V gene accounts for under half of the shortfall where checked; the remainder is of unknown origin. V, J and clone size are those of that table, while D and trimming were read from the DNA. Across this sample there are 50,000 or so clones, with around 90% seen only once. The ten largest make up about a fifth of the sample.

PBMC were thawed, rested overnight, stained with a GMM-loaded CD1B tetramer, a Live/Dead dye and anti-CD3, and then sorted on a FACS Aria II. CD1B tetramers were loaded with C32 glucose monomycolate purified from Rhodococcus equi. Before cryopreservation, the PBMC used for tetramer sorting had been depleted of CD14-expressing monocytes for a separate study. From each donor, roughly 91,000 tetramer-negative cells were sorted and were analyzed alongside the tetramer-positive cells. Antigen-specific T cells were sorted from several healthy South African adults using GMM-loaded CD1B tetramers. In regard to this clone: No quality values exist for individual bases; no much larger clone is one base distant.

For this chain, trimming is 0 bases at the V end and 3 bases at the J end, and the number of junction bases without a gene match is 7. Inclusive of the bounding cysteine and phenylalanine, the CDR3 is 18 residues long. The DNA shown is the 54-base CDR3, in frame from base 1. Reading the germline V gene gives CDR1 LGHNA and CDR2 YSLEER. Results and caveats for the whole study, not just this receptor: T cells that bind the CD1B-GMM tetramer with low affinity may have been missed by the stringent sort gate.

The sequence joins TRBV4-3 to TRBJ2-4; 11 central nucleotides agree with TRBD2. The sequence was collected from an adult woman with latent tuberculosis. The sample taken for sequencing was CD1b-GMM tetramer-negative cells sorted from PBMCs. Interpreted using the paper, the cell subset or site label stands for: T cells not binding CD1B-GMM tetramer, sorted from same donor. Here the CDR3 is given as CASSQELGLAAYKNIQYF. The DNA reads TGCGCCAGCAGCCAAGAACTGGGACTAGCGGCCTACAAAAACATTCAGTACTTC.